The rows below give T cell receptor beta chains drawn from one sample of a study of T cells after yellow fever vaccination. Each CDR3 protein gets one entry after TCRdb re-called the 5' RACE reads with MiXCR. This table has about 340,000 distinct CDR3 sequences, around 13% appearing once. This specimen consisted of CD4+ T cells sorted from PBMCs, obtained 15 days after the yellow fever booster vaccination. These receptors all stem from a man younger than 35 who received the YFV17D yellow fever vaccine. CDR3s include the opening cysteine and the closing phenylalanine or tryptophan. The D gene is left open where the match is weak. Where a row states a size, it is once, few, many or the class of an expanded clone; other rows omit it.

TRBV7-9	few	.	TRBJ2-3	CASRARATRTDTQYF	TGTGCCAGCAGGGCAAGGGCTACCCGCACAGATACGCAGTATTTT
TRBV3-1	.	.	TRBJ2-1	CASSQNPGPVEQFF	TGTGCCAGCAGCCAGAACCCTGGACCCGTGGAGCAGTTCTTC
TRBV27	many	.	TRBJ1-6	CASSFTPPGTPLHF	TGTGCCAGCAGTTTTACCCCCCCAGGGACACCCCTCCACTTT
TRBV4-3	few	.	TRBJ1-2	CASSQDRSREGYGYTF	TGCGCCAGCAGCCAAGATCGTAGCAGGGAGGGCTATGGCTACACCTTC
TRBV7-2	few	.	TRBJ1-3	CASAARGDSGNTIYF	TGTGCCAGCGCCGCAAGGGGTGATTCTGGAAACACCATATATTTT
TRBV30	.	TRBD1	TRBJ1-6	CACHRGSYNSPLHF	TGTGCCTGCCACAGGGGGTCCTATAATTCACCCCTCCACTTT
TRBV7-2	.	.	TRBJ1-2	CASSLAEGNYGYTF	TGTGCCAGCAGCTTAGCGGAGGGGAACTATGGCTACACCTTC
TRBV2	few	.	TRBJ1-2	CASSEIRDGGYTF	TGTGCCAGCAGTGAAATTCGGGATGGGGGCTACACCTTC
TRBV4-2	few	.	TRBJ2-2	CASSQDKNTGELFF	TGTGCCAGCAGCCAAGACAAGAACACCGGGGAGCTGTTTTTT
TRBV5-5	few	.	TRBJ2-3	CASSLTSRFYTDTQYF	TGTGCCAGCAGCTTGACTTCCCGTTTTTACACAGATACGCAGTATTTT
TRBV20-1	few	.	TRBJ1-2	CSARKGVPRIRCGYTF	TGCAGTGCTAGAAAAGGGGTGCCCAGAATTAGATGTGGCTACACCTTC
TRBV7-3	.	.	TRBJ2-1	CASCQQGNDDEQFF	TGTGCCAGCTGCCAGCAGGGAAATGACGATGAGCAGTTCTTC
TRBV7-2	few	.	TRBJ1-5	CASSDTGVNNQPQHF	TGTGCCAGCAGCGACACGGGGGTAAATAATCAGCCCCAGCATTTT
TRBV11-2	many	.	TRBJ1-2	CASSPLVSGRGYGYTF	TGTGCCAGCAGCCCCTTGGTGAGCGGGCGCGGTTATGGCTACACCTTC
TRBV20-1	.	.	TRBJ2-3	CSARESGNSDTQYF	TGCAGTGCTAGAGAAAGCGGAAACTCAGATACGCAGTATTTT
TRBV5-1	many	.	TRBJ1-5	CASSEMAGKQPQHF	TGCGCCAGCAGCGAAATGGCAGGGAAGCAGCCCCAGCATTTT
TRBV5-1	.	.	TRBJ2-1	CASSLGVAAANEQFF	TGCGCCAGCAGCTTGGGGGTAGCTGCGGCGAATGAGCAGTTCTTC
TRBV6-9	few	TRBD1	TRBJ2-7	CAGKCFGTAYEQYF	TGTGCCGGAAAGTGCTTCGGGACAGCCTACGAGCAGTACTTC
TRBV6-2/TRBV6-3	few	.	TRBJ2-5	CASRARGETQYF	TGTGCCAGCAGGGCCCGGGGGGAGACCCAGTACTTC
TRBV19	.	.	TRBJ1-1	CASSWRNTEAFF	TGTGCCAGTAGTTGGCGAAACACTGAAGCTTTCTTT
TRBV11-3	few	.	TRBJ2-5	CASSDGRETQYF	TGTGCCAGCAGCGATGGGAGGGAGACCCAGTACTTC
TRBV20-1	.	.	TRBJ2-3	CSAQNQGTDTQYF	TGCAGTGCTCAGAATCAGGGCACAGATACGCAGTATTTT
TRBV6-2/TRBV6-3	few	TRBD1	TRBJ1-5	CASQGALQPQHF	TGTGCCAGCCAGGGGGCCCTTCAGCCCCAGCATTTT
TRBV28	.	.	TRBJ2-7	CASSLYLAFELSYEQYF	TGTGCCAGCAGTTTATATTTGGCCTTTGAACTCTCCTACGAGCAGTACTTC
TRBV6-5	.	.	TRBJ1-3	CASRGLSGNTIYF	TGTGCCAGCAGGGGGTTATCTGGAAACACCATATATTTT
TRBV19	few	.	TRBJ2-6	CASSIQPGKGSGANVLTF	TGTGCCAGTAGTATTCAACCAGGCAAGGGTTCTGGGGCCAACGTCCTGACTTTC
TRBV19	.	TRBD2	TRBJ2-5	CATAAGGRQGETQYF	TGTGCCACCGCAGCGGGGGGGCGACAGGGCGAGACCCAGTACTTC
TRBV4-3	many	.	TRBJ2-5	CASSQARGQETQYF	TGCGCCAGCAGCCAAGCAAGGGGGCAAGAGACCCAGTACTTC
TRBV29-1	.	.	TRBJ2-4	CSVEVPGVNIQYF	TGCAGCGTTGAGGTACCGGGGGTAAACATTCAGTACTTC
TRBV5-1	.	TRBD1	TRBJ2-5	CASSLAFAGGARETQYF	TGCGCCAGCAGCTTGGCCTTTGCAGGGGGAGCGAGGGAGACCCAGTACTTC
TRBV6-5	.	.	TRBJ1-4	CASSRHGATNEKLFF	TGTGCCAGCAGCCGACACGGGGCAACTAATGAAAAACTGTTTTTT
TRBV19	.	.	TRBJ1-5	CASSIGAHPEGKPQHF	TGTGCCAGTAGTATAGGGGCACATCCCGAAGGGAAGCCCCAGCATTTT
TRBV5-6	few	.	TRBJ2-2	CASSLYRANTGELFF	TGTGCCAGCAGCTTGTACAGAGCGAACACCGGGGAGCTGTTTTTT
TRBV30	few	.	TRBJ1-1	CAWSGSGFEAFF	TGTGCCTGGAGTGGGTCAGGGTTTGAAGCTTTCTTT
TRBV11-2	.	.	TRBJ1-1	CASSRRTVNTEAFF	TGTGCCAGCAGTAGACGGACGGTGAACACTGAAGCTTTCTTT
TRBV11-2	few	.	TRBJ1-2	CASRPIRQAILSGYTF	TGTGCCAGCCGGCCTATCCGACAGGCTATACTCTCGGGCTACACCTTC